This TCR beta chain was captured in a study of T cell repertoires in cytomegalovirus infection. MiXCR was run by TCRdb on the reads, yielding one entry per CDR3 protein. The table records 550,000 to 700,000 distinct CDR3 sequences, around 40% of them present only once. As to this clonotype: Its antigen remains unidentified.

The ends were cut back, 5 bases at V and 4 bases at J, with 15 bases in the middle. Germline-derived CDR1 and CDR2 are LGHNT and FRNRAP. This CDR3 comprises 15 residues. Sequenced material: cultured PBMCs, taken from culture after CMV antigen stimulation. The source of this sequence is a human donor in good health (CMV status not recorded). Some clones in this sample may be carry-over from other donors' samples. This chain uses TRBV12-5 with TRBJ2-1, with a possible D match to TRBD1 (6 bases). The CDR3 here is CASGPPDRRYNEQFF. The CDR3, as DNA: TGTGCTAGTGGTCCGCCAGACAGGAGGTACAATGAGCAGTTCTTC.